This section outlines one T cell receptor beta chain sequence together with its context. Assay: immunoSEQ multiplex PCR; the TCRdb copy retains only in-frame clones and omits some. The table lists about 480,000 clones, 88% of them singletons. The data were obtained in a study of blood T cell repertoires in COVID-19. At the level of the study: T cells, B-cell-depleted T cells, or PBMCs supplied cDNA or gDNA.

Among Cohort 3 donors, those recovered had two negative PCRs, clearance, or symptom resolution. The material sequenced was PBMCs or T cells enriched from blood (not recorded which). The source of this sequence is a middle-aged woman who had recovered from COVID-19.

This CDR3 reads CASSLSNRGARGYTF. The CDR3, as DNA: TGTGCCAGCAGCTTGAGTAATCGGGGGGCTCGGGGCTACACCTTC. V and J are TRBV5-4 and TRBJ1-2; maybe TRBD1 (6 bases). Trimming stripped 1 base from V and 8 bases from J, with 18 bases between. This CDR3 spans 15 amino acids. Germline V gene data show CDR1 as SGHNT and CDR2 as YYREEE (reference sequence).